This TCR beta chain was found in a study of T-cell memory formation after mild COVID-19. Overall study findings and caveats: Mainly CM and EM harbored the contracting CD4+ clones; mainly EMRA harbored the CD8+ ones.

J lost 6 bases, V lost 2 bases, and 8 bases had no gene match. The CDR3 runs 17 residues. In germline, CDR1 is MNHEY, CDR2 SMNVEV (reference sequence). TCRdb itself ran the 5' RACE reads through MiXCR, one entry per CDR3 protein. The data contain about 560,000 distinct CDR3 sequences, around 16% of them singletons. Points on this clonotype: Its antigen is undetermined.

The receptor was derived from an adult woman who had mild COVID-19 (a few samples of this study predate the infection). Cell type and time point are not known. Sequencing was performed on PBMCs or a T cell subset sorted from them (not recorded which). The chain recombines TRBV27 with TRBJ2-4, with TRBD2 matching 12 bases. CDR3 bases: TGTGCCAGCAGTTTACCCCTACAGGGACTAGCGGGAAACATTCAGTACTTC. As protein: CASSLPLQGLAGNIQYF.